These T cell receptor beta chains were read from a single sample in a study of technical replicates of blood from a handful of donors. Generated by immunoSEQ multiplex PCR, the TCRdb table keeps only in-frame clones and is missing some. In the table there are 60,000 to 85,000 clones, 90% to 95% of which are singletons. The source material was T cells isolated from PBMCs. These receptor sequences come from a human donor in good health. CDR3s include the opening cysteine and the closing phenylalanine or tryptophan. The D gene is left open where the match is weak. Some rows have no size entry. The others give once, few or many, or a class for an expanded clone.

CASSYRDRNTEAFF	TGTGCCAGCAGTTACCGGGACAGGAACACTGAAGCTTTCTTT	TRBJ1-1	-	14	TRBV6-6	TRBD1
CASSPLVRTGELFF	TGTGCCAGCAGCCCACTAGTGAGGACCGGGGAGCTGTTTTTT	TRBJ2-2	-	14	TRBV14	-
CASSSIARSSYEQYF	TGTGCCAGCAGTTCAATAGCGAGGAGCTCCTACGAGCAGTACTTC	TRBJ2-7	-	15	TRBV6-5	-
CASSPGTGEGETQYF	TGTGCCAGCTCACCAGGGACAGGGGAAGGAGAGACCCAGTACTTC	TRBJ2-5	-	15	TRBV18	TRBD1
CASRGAGENYNEQFF	TGTGCCAGCAGGGGAGCGGGAGAAAACTACAATGAGCAGTTCTTC	TRBJ2-1	-	15	TRBV6-1	TRBD2
CASSIDRAGFNEQFF	TGTGCCAGTAGTATAGATAGGGCAGGGTTCAATGAGCAGTTCTTC	TRBJ2-1	once	15	TRBV19	-
CASRPAGERYEQYF	TGTGCCAGCCGTCCAGCGGGGGAGAGATACGAGCAGTACTTC	TRBJ2-7	-	14	TRBV28	TRBD2
CAWSAGTGEQFF	TGTGCCTGGAGCGCCGGGACAGGGGAGCAGTTCTTC	TRBJ2-1	-	12	TRBV30	TRBD1
CASSQVAGGAGTQYF	TGCGCCAGCAGCCAAGTAGCGGGAGGTGCGGGCACGCAGTATTTT	TRBJ2-3	once	15	TRBV4-3	TRBD2
CSAPHFQKGQVYGYTF	TGCAGCGCGCCTCATTTCCAAAAAGGACAGGTCTATGGCTACACCTTC	TRBJ1-2	-	16	TRBV29-1	TRBD1
CASSPSETQPQHF	TGTGCCAGCTCACCATCGGAGACCCAGCCCCAGCATTTT	TRBJ1-5	-	13	TRBV18	-
CASSTKASGRTYNEQFF	TGTGCCAGCAGTACCAAGGCTAGCGGGAGAACCTACAATGAGCAGTTCTTC	TRBJ2-1	-	17	TRBV9	TRBD2
CASSSEELAGGEQFF	TGTGCCAGCAGCTCTGAGGAGCTAGCGGGGGGTGAGCAGTTCTTC	TRBJ2-1	-	15	TRBV13	TRBD2